This is a list of T cell receptor beta chains from one sample in a study of blood T cells in healthy people across ages. TCRdb re-derived calls from the 5' RACE reads in MiXCR, one entry per CDR3 protein. The sample has hundreds of thousands of distinct CDR3 sequences; about 50% are singletons. Sequencing was performed on blood. These receptors came from a woman aged 80 or over in good health. Both conserved end residues are part of each CDR3. The D gene is left open where the match is weak. Size values are once, few and many counts, or a class for expanded clones, and some rows have none.

v_call,j_call,d_call,cdr3_length,clone_size,cdr3_aa,cdr3_nt
TRBV6-5,TRBJ2-3,NA,15,medium-sized,CASSYSGDSTDTQYF,TGTGCCAGCAGTTACTCGGGGGATAGCACAGATACGCAGTATTTT
TRBV4-2,TRBJ2-7,TRBD2,17,NA,CASSPIPASGPSYEQYF,TGTGCCAGCAGTCCTATTCCCGCTAGCGGACCCTCCTACGAGCAGTACTTC
TRBV20-1,TRBJ2-3,TRBD2,15,many,CSASWTSGSADTQYF,TGCAGTGCTAGTTGGACTAGCGGGAGTGCAGATACGCAGTATTTT
TRBV7-2,TRBJ2-4,NA,13,NA,CASSLEGVGIQYF,TGTGCCAGCAGCTTAGAAGGGGTGGGCATTCAGTACTTC
TRBV3-1,TRBJ2-1,NA,17,many,CASSQDRGFQSYNEQFF,TGTGCCAGCAGCCAAGATAGGGGGTTTCAATCCTACAATGAGCAGTTCTTC
TRBV4-3,TRBJ1-5,NA,15,NA,CASSQGTAVNQPQHF,TGCGCCAGCAGCCAAGGGACAGCAGTAAATCAGCCCCAGCATTTT
TRBV27,TRBJ2-1,TRBD1,18,once,CASSFYRGRGTAGREQFF,TGTGCCAGCAGTTTTTACAGGGGGCGCGGTACGGCGGGCCGAGAGCAGTTCTTC
TRBV19,TRBJ2-5,NA,13,NA,CATKKDSQETQYF,TGTGCCACCAAAAAAGACAGTCAAGAGACCCAGTACTTC
TRBV3-1,TRBJ2-1,TRBD2,15,NA,CASRGTRSGHNEQFF,TGTGCCAGCAGGGGGACTAGGAGCGGCCACAATGAGCAGTTCTTC
TRBV5-1,TRBJ1-1,NA,14,NA,CASSSHGGPRGAFF,TGCGCCAGCAGCTCGCATGGGGGGCCGCGCGGGGCTTTCTTT
TRBV6-4,TRBJ2-7,NA,15,NA,CASSDSSSGAYEQYF,TGTGCCAGCAGTGACTCGAGTAGCGGAGCCTACGAGCAGTACTTC
TRBV20-1,TRBJ2-5,NA,14,many,CSAPGRGYQETQYF,TGCAGTGCTCCGGGCCGGGGTTACCAAGAGACCCAGTACTTC
TRBV5-1,TRBJ1-1,TRBD1,15,few,CASSFSAGGSTEAFF,TGCGCCAGCAGCTTTTCCGCAGGGGGCAGCACTGAAGCTTTCTTT
TRBV10-3,TRBJ2-5,NA,15,NA,CAISESESRGETQYF,TGTGCCATCAGTGAGTCGGAGAGCCGGGGAGAGACCCAGTACTTC
TRBV20-1,TRBJ2-7,TRBD2,16,NA,CSARGGLAGAYNEQYF,TGCAGTGCTAGGGGGGGACTAGCGGGAGCCTACAATGAGCAGTACTTC
TRBV7-9,TRBJ1-4,NA,15,many,CASSPRGAREEKLFF,TGTGCCAGCTCCCCCCGGGGCGCGAGAGAAGAAAAACTGTTTTTT
TRBV7-9,TRBJ2-4,TRBD1,14,many,CASSQTGTANIQYF,TGTGCCAGCAGCCAGACCGGGACAGCAAACATTCAGTACTTC
TRBV5-4,TRBJ1-1,NA,18,NA,CASSPVGEGTLTNTEAFF,TGTGCCAGCAGCCCGGTTGGGGAGGGGACACTTACGAACACTGAAGCTTTCTTT
TRBV11-2,TRBJ2-5,NA,14,few,CASSNFGRVETQYF,TGTGCCAGCAGCAACTTCGGGCGTGTGGAGACCCAGTACTTC
TRBV9,TRBJ2-5,NA,15,once,CASSVEGVTPETQYF,TGTGCCAGCAGCGTAGAAGGGGTAACACCGGAGACCCAGTACTTC
TRBV29-1,TRBJ2-1,NA,13,many,CSVGSSSYNEQFF,TGCAGCGTTGGGTCCAGCTCCTACAATGAGCAGTTCTTC
TRBV7-9,TRBJ1-1,TRBD1,15,NA,CASILMGQGNTEAFF,TGTGCCAGCATCCTTATGGGACAGGGAAACACTGAAGCTTTCTTT
TRBV14,TRBJ2-3,NA,15,many,CASNSRGGHTDTQYF,TGTGCCAGCAATTCCCGGGGAGGCCACACAGATACGCAGTATTTT
TRBV3-1,TRBJ1-6,TRBD1,14,NA,CASSQDPGGSPLHF,TGTGCCAGCAGCCAAGATCCAGGGGGATCACCCCTCCACTTT